This entry features one T cell receptor (beta chain) sequence. From germline, CDR1 is SGHDN and CDR2 FVKESK. V shed 2 bases and J shed 7 bases, with 14 bases lying between them. This CDR3 spans 14 amino acids. The data belong to a study of blood T cell repertoires in COVID-19. Original processing notes: The assay estimated nucleated cells by amplifying reference gene primers. Profiling relied on immunoSEQ multiplex PCR, and the TCRdb table lists in-frame clones only, not all of them. V and J calls and clone size come straight from that table; D and trimming were deduced from the DNA. The data show 250,000 to 300,000 clones, with around 89% seen just once and about 4.6% held by the top ten.

The sequence was obtained from a man aged 40-55 years with acute or convalescent COVID-19. Source material: peripheral blood. The chain has TRBV14 and TRBJ1-2; no clear D. The CDR3 coding sequence is TGTGCCAGCAGCCAACCTCCGGGGTTAAGTGGCTACACCTTC. It specifies CASSQPPGLSGYTF.